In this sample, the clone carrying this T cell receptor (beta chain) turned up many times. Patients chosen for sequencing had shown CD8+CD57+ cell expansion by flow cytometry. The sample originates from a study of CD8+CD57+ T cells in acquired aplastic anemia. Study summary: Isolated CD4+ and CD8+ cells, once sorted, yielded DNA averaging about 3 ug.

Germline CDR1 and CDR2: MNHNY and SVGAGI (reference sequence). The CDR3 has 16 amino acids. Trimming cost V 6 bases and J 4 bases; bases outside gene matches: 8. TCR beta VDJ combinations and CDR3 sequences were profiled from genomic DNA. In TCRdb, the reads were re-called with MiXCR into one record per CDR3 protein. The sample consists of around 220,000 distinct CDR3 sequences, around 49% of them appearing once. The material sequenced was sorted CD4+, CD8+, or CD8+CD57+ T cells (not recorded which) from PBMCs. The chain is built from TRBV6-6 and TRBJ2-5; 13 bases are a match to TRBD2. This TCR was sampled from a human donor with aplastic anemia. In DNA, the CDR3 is TGTGCCAGCAGAAGTACTAGCGGGGGGGCAGCAGAGACCCAGTACTTC. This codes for CASRSTSGGAAETQYF.